Below are 14 T cell receptor beta chains sequenced from a single sample in a study of human T cells and chemical hapten exposure. This sample's time point: pre-sensitization, week 0. Sample treatment: therapeutic diphenylcyclopropenone sensitization with weekly scalp DPC. TCRdb re-derived calls from the RACE reads in MiXCR, one entry per CDR3 protein. The sample shows more than 250,000 distinct CDR3 sequences, roughly 7.4% of them seen only once. The sample here was whole blood, taken in connection with sensitization to the hapten diphenylcyclopropenone (DPC). The receptors were sampled from a man aged 18 to 29 with alopecia areata. Some clones in this sample may be carry-over from other donors' samples.

This sequence joins TRBV4-3 and TRBJ2-3, with D perhaps matching TRBD2 (5 bases). The germline V and J ends were trimmed by 4 bases and 2 bases, with 19 bases remaining between them. CDR3 length: 17 amino acids. CDR1 and CDR2 from the germline V gene are LGHNA and YSLEER. The CDR3 DNA follows: TGCGCCAGCAGCCCCCTGGCCGGACTGATGTTCACAGATACGCAGTATTTT. Residues: CASSPLAGLMFTDTQYF.

This clonotype was seen many times. The gene calls are TRBV9 and TRBJ2-3; the D is unclear. V was shortened by 2 bases and J by 3 bases, with 13 bases between the two germline ends. The CDR3 covers 15 residues. Germline V CDR1 and CDR2: SGDLS, YYNGEE. The CDR3 DNA reads TGTGCCAGCAGCGTGTTGAGTACCCTTACAGATACGCAGTATTTT. Amino acids: CASSVLSTLTDTQYF.

This clonotype was counted many times. The gene calls are TRBV27 and TRBJ1-6; D is uncertain. In germline, CDR1 is MNHEY, CDR2 SMNVEV (reference sequence). The CDR3 runs to 15 residues. Trimming left V 1 base short and J 11 bases short, with 15 bases between. The CDR3 loop is CASSLYPGGGAPLHF. For the CDR3, the DNA is TGTGCCAGCAGTTTATATCCGGGAGGAGGAGCACCCCTCCACTTT.

This clonotype came up a few times. V usage is TRBV6-5 and J usage is TRBJ2-7; weak D call: TRBD2 (5 bases). This CDR3 contains 13 residues. Per germline, CDR1 MNHEY and CDR2 SVGAGI. Trimming shortened V by 2 bases and J by 6 bases, and 11 bases separated the two germline ends. CDR3 sequence (DNA): TGTGCCAGCAGTTACCCGGGGAGCTCCGAGCAGTACTTC. Amino acid sequence: CASSYPGSSEQYF.

The CDR3, as DNA: TGTGCTCCGCAGGGGAGCTCCTACAATGAGCAGTTCTTC. This translates into CAPQGSSYNEQFF. The V gene is TRBV6-5, the J gene TRBJ2-1; D might be TRBD1 (6 bases). The V gene's germline CDR1 is MNHEY and CDR2 SVGAGI. The CDR3 runs 13 residues.

This clonotype was seen ten or more times. This chain connects TRBV4-3 to TRBJ1-1, with no clear D. Deletions cut 0 bases from V and 0 bases from J, with 8 bases between. Germline V CDR1 and CDR2: LGHNA, YSLEER. The CDR3 spans 15 residues. In DNA, the CDR3 is TGCGCCAGCAGCCAAGATCGGGCGGTGAACACTGAAGCTTTCTTT. It translates to CASSQDRAVNTEAFF.

This sequence joins TRBV21-1 and TRBJ2-3. TRBV21-1 is shown as a pseudogene. CDR3 size: 12 residues. The CDR3 loop is CASSKVEDTQYF. In nucleotides, the CDR3 is TGTGCCAGCAGCAAAGTCGAAGATACGCAGTATTTT.

This clonotype was counted between two and nine times. V is TRBV10-1 and J is TRBJ1-2, with a tentative D call TRBD1 (5 bases). In germline, CDR1 is WNHNN, CDR2 SYGVQD (reference sequence). This CDR3 has 12 residues. The germline V and J ends were trimmed by 4 bases and 4 bases, with 7 bases remaining between them. This CDR3 reads CASSAGPYGYTF. The CDR3 DNA reads as TGCGCCAGCAGTGCGGGACCCTATGGCTACACCTTC.

This clonotype was detected many times. The V gene is TRBV20-1, the J gene TRBJ2-3; D assignment may be TRBD1 or TRBD2 (6 bases each). Germline CDR1 reads DFQATT; CDR2 reads SNEGSKA (reference sequence). This CDR3 contains 16 residues. V lost 1 base and J 1 base, leaving 15 bases between the germline ends. The CDR3 coding sequence is TGCAGTGCTAGAGGTCCAGGGGAGGAGGGCACAGATACGCAGTATTTT. Protein: CSARGPGEEGTDTQYF.

The chain combines TRBV5-1 with TRBJ2-3, with unresolved D. The CDR3 has 14 amino acids. The ends were cut back, 0 bases at V and 2 bases at J, with 7 bases in the middle. Germline CDR1 reads SGHRS; CDR2 reads YFSETQ. The CDR3 DNA reads TGCGCCAGCAGCTTGGTTCGGATCACAGATACGCAGTATTTT. Residues: CASSLVRITDTQYF.

This clonotype occurred many times. The rearrangement joins TRBV4-1 to TRBJ1-1, with no clear D. V dropped 4 bases and J dropped 1 base, with 10 bases sitting between them. The CDR3 has 14 amino acids. The germline V gene encodes CDR1 MGHRA and CDR2 YSYEKL. Here the CDR3 reads CASSLIGTNTEAFF. The CDR3 DNA reads TGCGCCAGCAGCCTAATCGGAACGAACACTGAAGCTTTCTTT.

This CDR3 reads CASSPGLKGQPQHF. CDR3 sequence (DNA): TGTGCCAGCAGTCCGGGCCTTAAGGGACAGCCCCAGCATTTT. The chain combines TRBV6-6 with TRBJ1-5; no definite D call. Trimming removed 5 bases from V and 7 bases from J, with 15 bases in between. The CDR3 is made up of 14 amino acids. The germline V gene encodes CDR1 MNHNY and CDR2 SVGAGI (reference sequence).

In this sample, this clonotype turned up many times. V and J are TRBV15 and TRBJ2-5, with a weak D call TRBD2 (5 bases). Deletions cut 0 bases from V and 3 bases from J, with 8 bases between. The CDR3 consists of 14 residues. Looked up from germline, CDR1 is LNHNV and CDR2 is YYDKDF (reference sequence). CDR3 coding DNA: TGTGCCACCAGCAGAGATCCGAGGGAAGAGACCCAGTACTTC. Encoded protein: CATSRDPREETQYF.

This clonotype showed up just a few times. V and J are TRBV2 and TRBJ2-5; D is tentatively TRBD1 or TRBD2 (6 bases each). The germline CDR1 and CDR2 sequences are SNHLY and FYNNEI. The ends were cut back, 1 base at V and 3 bases at J, with 9 bases in the middle. The CDR3 has 14 residues. CDR3 DNA sequence: TGTGCCAGCAGTGAAGGGAGGGGGAAAGAGACCCAGTACTTC. Translating gives CASSEGRGKETQYF.